This T cell receptor beta chain originates from a study of T cells in localized non-small cell lung cancer. General study findings and limits: Sequencing, confined to only one tumor region, leaves heterogeneity possible. Uninvolved nearby lung showed the greatest T cell clonality, exceeding that found in tumor. A raised T cell density in blood coincided with lengthier overall survival. Appearing in adjacent lung were a median roughly 59 of the top 100 tumor clones.

This clone has ten or more counts. Its specificity is unknown. The repertoire was sequenced with immunoSEQ multiplex PCR; TCRdb's copy has only in-frame clones and lacks some. Of about 13,000 clones in the sample, under 30% were seen once. Germline V lookup: CDR1 MNHGY, CDR2 SAAAGT. CDR3 length equals 14 residues. The ends lost 4 bases at V and 5 bases at J; junction bases unmatched: 5. The sample here was lung tumor tissue, taken before any cancer treatment. The chain has TRBV6-8 and TRBJ1-5, with 7 bases identical to TRBD1. This sequence originates from a female donor over 55 with stage I lung adenocarcinoma. The CDR3 region has the DNA TGTGCCAGCAGTTCGACAGGGCAATATCAGCCCCAGCATTTT. Translated: CASSSTGQYQPQHF.